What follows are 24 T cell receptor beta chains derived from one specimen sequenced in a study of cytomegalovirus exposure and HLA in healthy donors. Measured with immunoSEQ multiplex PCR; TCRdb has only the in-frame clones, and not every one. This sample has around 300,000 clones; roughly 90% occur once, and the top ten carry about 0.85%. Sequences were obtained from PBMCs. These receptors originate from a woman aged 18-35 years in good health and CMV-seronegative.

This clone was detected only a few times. The CDR3, as DNA: TGTGCCAGTAGTTCCGACAGGGGACGCGCCTATGGCTACACCTTC. Translating it yields CASSSDRGRAYGYTF. This chain links TRBV19 with TRBJ1-2, with 8 positions matching TRBD1. The germline CDR1 and CDR2 sequences are LNHDA and SQIVND (reference sequence). V shed 5 bases, J shed 4 bases, and the junction held 9 bases outside the gene matches. This CDR3 spans 15 amino acids.

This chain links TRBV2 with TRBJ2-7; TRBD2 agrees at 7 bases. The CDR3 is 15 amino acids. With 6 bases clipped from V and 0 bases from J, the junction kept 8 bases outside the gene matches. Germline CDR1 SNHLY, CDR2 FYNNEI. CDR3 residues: CASRAGTTRSYEQYF. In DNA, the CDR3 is TGTGCCAGCAGGGCCGGGACTACTCGCTCCTACGAGCAGTACTTC. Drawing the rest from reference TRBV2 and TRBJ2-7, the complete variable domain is EPEVTQTPSHQVTQMGQEVILRCVPISNHLYFYWYRQILGQKVEFLVSFYNNEISEKSEIFDDQFSVERPDGSNFTLKIRSTKLEDSAMYFCASRAGTTRSYEQYFGPGTRLTVT.

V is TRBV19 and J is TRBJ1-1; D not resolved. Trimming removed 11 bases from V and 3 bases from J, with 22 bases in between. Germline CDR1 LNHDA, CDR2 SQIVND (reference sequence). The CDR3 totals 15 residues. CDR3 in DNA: TGTGCCTCTAGGCCGGAAGGAGGCCGATACACTGAAGCTTTCTTT. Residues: CASRPEGGRYTEAFF. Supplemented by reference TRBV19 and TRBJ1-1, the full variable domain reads DGGITQSPKYLFRKEGQNVTLSCEQNLNHDAMYWYRQDPGQGLRLIYYSQIVNDFQKGDIAEGYSVSREKKESFPLTVTSAQKNPTAFYLCASRPEGGRYTEAFFGQGTRLTVV.

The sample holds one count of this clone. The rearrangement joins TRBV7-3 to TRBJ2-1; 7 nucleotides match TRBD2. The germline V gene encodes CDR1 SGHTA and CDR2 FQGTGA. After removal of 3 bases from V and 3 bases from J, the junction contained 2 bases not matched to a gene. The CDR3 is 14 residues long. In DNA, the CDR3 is TGTGCCAGCAGCTTGGGCGGGAGCTACAATGAGCAGTTCTTC. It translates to CASSLGGSYNEQFF.

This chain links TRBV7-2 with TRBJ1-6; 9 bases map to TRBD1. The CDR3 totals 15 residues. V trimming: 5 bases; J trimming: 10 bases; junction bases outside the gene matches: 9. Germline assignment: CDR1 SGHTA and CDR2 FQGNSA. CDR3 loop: CASSQKTGGESPLHF. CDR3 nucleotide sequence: TGTGCCAGCAGCCAGAAGACAGGGGGAGAGTCACCCCTCCACTTT. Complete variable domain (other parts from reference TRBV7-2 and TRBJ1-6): GAGVSQSPSNKVTEKGKDVELRCDPISGHTALYWYRQSLGQGLEFLIYFQGNSAPDKSGLPSDRFSAERTGGSVSTLTIQRTQQEDSAVYLCASSQKTGGESPLHFGNGTRLTVT.

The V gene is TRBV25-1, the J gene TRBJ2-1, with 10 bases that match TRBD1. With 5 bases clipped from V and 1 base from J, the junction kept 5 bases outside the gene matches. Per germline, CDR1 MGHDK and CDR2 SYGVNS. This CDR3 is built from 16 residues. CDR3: CASSYDRGQSYNEQFF. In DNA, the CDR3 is TGTGCCAGCAGTTATGACAGGGGGCAGTCCTACAATGAGCAGTTCTTC.

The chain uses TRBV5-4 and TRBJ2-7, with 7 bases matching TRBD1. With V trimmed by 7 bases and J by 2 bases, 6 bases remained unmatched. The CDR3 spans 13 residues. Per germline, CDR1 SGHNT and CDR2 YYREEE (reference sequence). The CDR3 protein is CASSQDRTYEQYF. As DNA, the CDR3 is TGTGCCAGCTCCCAGGACAGGACCTACGAGCAGTACTTC.

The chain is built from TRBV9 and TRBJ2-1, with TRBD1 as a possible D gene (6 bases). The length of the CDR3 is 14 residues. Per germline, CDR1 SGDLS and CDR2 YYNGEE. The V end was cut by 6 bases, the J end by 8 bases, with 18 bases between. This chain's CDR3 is CASNPQGLGDEQFF. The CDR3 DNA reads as TGTGCCAGCAACCCACAGGGTCTGGGCGATGAGCAGTTCTTC. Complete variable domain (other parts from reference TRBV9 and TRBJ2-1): DSGVTQTPKHLITATGQRVTLRCSPRSGDLSVYWYQQSLDQGLQFLIQYYNGEERAKGNILERFSAQQFPDLHSELNLSSLELGDSALYFCASNPQGLGDEQFFGPGTRLTVL.

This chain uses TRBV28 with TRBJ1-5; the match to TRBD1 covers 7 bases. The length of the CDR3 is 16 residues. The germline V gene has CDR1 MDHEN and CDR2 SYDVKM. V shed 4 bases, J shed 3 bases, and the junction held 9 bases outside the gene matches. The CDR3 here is CASSSPQGMNNQPQHF. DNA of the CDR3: TGTGCCAGCAGTTCGCCACAGGGGATGAACAATCAGCCCCAGCATTTT.

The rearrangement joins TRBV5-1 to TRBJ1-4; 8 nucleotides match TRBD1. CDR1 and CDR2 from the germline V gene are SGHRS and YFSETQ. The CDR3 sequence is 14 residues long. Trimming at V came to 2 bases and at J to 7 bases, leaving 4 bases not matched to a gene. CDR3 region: CASSLTGGVEKLFF. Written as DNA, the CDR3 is TGCGCCAGCAGCTTAACAGGGGGTGTTGAAAAACTGTTTTTT.

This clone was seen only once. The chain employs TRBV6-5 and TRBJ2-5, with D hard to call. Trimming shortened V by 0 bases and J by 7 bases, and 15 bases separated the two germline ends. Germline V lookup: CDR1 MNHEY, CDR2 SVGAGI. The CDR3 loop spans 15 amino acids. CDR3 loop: CASSYSRDNLRTQYF. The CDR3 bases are TGTGCCAGCAGTTACTCCCGCGATAATCTAAGGACCCAGTACTTC.

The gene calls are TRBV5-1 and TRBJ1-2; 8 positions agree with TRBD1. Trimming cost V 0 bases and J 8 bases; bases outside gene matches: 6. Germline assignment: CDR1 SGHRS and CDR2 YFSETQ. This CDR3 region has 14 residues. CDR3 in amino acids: CASSLGGTGWGYTF. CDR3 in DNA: TGCGCCAGCAGCTTGGGGGGGACAGGCTGGGGCTACACCTTC. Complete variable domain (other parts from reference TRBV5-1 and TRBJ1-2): KAGVTQTPRYLIKTRGQQVTLSCSPISGHRSVSWYQQTPGQGLQFLFEYFSETQRNKGNFPGRFSGRQFSNSRSEMNVSTLELGDSALYLCASSLGGTGWGYTFGSGTRLTVV.

The CDR3 DNA reads TGTGCCACCCGGGGGGGGCTTACTGAAGCTTTCTTT. Protein: CATRGGLTEAFF. The V call is TRBV28, the J call TRBJ1-1; TRBD1 is a possible D gene (6 bases). The V gene's germline CDR1 is MDHEN and CDR2 SYDVKM. CDR3 length: 12 amino acids. V lost 10 bases to trimming and J lost 5 bases, with 14 bases between them.

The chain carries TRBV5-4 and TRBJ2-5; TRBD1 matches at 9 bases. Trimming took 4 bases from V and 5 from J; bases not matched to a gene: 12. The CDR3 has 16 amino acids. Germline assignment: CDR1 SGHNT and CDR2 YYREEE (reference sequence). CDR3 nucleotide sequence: TGTGCCAGCAGCACAAGAGGGACAGGGCTGAGGGAGACCCAGTACTTC. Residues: CASSTRGTGLRETQYF.

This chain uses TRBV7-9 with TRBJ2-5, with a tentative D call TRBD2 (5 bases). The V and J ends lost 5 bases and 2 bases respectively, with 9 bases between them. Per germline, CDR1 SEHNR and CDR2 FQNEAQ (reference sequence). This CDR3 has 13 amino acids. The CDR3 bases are TGTGCCAGCAGCGACGGACTGCAAGAGACCCAGTACTTC. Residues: CASSDGLQETQYF.

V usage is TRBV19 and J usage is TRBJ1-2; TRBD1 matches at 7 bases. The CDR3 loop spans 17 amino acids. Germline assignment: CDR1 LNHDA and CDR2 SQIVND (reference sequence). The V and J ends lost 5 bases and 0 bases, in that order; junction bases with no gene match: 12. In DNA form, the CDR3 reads TGTGCCAGTAGTCATAGCCCGACCAGGGGGGCTAACTATGGCTACACCTTC. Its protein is CASSHSPTRGANYGYTF.

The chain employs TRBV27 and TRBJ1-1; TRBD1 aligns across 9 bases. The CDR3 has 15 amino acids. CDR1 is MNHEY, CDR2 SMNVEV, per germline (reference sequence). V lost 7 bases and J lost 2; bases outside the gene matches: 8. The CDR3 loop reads CASNTGTGINTEAFF. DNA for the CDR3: TGTGCCAGCAACACCGGGACAGGGATCAACACTGAAGCTTTCTTT.

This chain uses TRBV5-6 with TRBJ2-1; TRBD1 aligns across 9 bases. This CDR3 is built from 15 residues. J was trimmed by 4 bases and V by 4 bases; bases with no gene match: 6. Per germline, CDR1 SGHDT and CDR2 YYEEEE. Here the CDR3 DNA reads TGTGCCAGCAGCGCGGGACAGGGAGGGTACAATGAGCAGTTCTTC. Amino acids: CASSAGQGGYNEQFF.

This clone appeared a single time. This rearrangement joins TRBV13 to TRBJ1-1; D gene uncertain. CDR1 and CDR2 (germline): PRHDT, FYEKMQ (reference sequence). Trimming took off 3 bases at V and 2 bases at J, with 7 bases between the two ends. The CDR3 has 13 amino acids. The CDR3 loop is CASSFGSNTEAFF. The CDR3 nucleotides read TGTGCCAGCAGCTTTGGTAGTAACACTGAAGCTTTCTTT.

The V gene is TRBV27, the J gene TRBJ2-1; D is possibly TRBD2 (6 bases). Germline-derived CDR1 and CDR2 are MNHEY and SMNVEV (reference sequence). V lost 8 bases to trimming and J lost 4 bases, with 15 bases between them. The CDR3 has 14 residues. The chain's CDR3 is CASGPSAAYNEQFF. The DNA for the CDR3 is TGTGCCAGCGGGCCTAGCGCCGCATACAATGAGCAGTTCTTC.

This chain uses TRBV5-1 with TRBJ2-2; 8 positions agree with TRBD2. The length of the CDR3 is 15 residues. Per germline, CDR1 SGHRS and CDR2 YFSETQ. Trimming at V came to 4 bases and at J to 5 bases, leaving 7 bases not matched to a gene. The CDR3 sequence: CASSHRASGTGELFF. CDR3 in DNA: TGCGCCAGCAGCCATCGGGCTAGCGGGACCGGGGAGCTGTTTTTT.

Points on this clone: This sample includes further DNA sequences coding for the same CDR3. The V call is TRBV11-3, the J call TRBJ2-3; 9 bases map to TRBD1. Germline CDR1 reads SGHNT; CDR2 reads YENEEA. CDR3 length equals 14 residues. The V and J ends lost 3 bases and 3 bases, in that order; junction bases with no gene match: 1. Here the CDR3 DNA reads TGTGCCAGCAGCTTGGGACAGGGAACAGATACGCAGTATTTT. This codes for CASSLGQGTDTQYF.

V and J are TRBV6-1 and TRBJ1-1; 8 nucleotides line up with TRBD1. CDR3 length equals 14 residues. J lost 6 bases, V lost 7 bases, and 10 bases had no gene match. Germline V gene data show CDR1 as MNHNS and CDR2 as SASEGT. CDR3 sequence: CASTTDRGLPEAFF. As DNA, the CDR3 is TGTGCCAGCACCACTGACAGGGGACTCCCTGAAGCTTTCTTT.

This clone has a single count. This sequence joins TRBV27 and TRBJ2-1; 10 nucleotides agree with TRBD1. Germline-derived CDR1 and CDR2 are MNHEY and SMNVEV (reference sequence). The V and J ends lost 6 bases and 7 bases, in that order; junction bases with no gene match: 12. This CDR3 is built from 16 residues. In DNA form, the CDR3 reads TGTGCCAGCAGCAAGCAGCCGGGACAGGGGTGGAATGAGCAGTTCTTC. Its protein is CASSKQPGQGWNEQFF.